Below, one TCR beta chain is given with its context. The antigen is unknown. These data come from a study of identical twins. Findings and caveats of the study: The more abundant beta clonotypes in cord blood had fewer insertions, and memory repertoires did not show this.

TCRdb fed the 5' RACE reads into MiXCR, producing one record per CDR3 protein. The sample carries approximately 230,000 distinct CDR3 sequences, around 6.5% recorded once. CDR1 and CDR2 (germline): LGHDT, YNNKEL (reference sequence). Trimming left V 3 bases short and J 10 bases short, with 6 bases between. CDR3 length: 11 residues. In addition, the sample was reused for a study of T cells expressing NK-cell markers. That source notes: HCMV specificity was not established for the expanded NKG2C+ T cell clones.

The chain carries TRBV3-1 and TRBJ2-2, with a possible D match to TRBD1 (5 bases). The sample taken for sequencing was CD8+ T cells sorted from blood. The TCR originated in a woman in her late teens or twenties in good health. CDR3 amino acids: CASSHGQELFF. The CDR3, as DNA: TGTGCCAGCAGCCACGGACAGGAGCTGTTTTTT.